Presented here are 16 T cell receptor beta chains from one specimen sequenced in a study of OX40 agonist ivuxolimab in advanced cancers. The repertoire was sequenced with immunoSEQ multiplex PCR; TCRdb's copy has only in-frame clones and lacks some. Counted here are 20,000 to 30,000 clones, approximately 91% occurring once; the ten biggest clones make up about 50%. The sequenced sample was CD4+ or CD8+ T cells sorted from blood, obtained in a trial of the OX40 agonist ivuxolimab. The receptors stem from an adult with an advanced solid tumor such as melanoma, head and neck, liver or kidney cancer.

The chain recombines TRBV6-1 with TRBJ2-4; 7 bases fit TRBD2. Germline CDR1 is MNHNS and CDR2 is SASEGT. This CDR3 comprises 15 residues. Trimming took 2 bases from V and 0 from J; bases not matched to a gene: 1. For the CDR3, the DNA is TGTGCCAGCAGTGAATGGGGGGGAGCCAAAAACATTCAGTACTTC. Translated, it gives CASSEWGGAKNIQYF.

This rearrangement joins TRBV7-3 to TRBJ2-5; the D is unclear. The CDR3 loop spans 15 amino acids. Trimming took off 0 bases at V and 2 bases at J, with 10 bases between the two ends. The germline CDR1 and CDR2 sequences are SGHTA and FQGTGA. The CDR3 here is CASSLTPGLQETQYF. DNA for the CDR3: TGTGCCAGCAGCTTAACGCCCGGGTTACAAGAGACCCAGTACTTC. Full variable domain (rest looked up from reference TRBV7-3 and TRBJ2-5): GAGVSQTPSNKVTEKGKYVELRCDPISGHTALYWYRQSLGQGPEFLIYFQGTGAADDSGLPNDRFFAVRPEGSVSTLKIQRTERGDSAVYLCASSLTPGLQETQYFGPGTRLLVL.

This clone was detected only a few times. CDR3 nucleotide sequence: TGTGCCAGCAGCTTAGGGGTGGTAAAGCGGGGGTTCCAGGGAGGTGAGCAGTTCTTC. Protein: CASSLGVVKRGFQGGEQFF. The chain is built from TRBV7-2 and TRBJ2-1; 8 positions match TRBD2. Trimming cost V 1 base and J 9 bases; bases outside gene matches: 20. The CDR3 extends over 19 amino acids. CDR1 SGHTA and CDR2 FQGNSA come from the germline V gene.

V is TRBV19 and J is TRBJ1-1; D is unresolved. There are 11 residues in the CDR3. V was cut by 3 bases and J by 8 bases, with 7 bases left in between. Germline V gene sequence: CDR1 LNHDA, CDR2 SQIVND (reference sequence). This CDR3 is CASSMSREAFF. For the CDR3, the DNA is TGTGCCAGTAGTATGTCACGAGAAGCTTTCTTT.

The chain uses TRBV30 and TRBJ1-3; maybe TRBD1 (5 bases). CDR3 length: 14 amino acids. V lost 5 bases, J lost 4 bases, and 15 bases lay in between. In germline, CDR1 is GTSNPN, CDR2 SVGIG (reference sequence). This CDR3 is CAWVSGTAGNTIYF. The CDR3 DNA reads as TGTGCCTGGGTTTCCGGGACTGCCGGAAACACCATATATTTT.

CDR3: CASSLQGALDEQYF. The CDR3 nucleotides read TGTGCCAGCAGCTTGCAGGGGGCGCTGGACGAGCAGTACTTC. The chain combines TRBV7-2 with TRBJ2-7; 8 bases are a match to TRBD1. The germline V gene has CDR1 SGHTA and CDR2 FQGNSA. After removal of 3 bases from V and 5 bases from J, the junction contained 6 bases not matched to a gene. This CDR3 contains 14 residues.

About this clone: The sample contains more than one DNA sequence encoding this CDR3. The CDR3 bases are TGCGCCAGCACTCCGGGGGGATCGAACACCGGGGAGCTGTTTTTT. Translation gives CASTPGGSNTGELFF. The rearrangement joins TRBV5-1 to TRBJ2-2; TRBD2 agrees at 7 bases. J lost 0 bases, V lost 6 bases, and 5 bases had no gene match. The CDR3 has 15 residues. Germline V gene sequence: CDR1 SGHRS, CDR2 YFSETQ.

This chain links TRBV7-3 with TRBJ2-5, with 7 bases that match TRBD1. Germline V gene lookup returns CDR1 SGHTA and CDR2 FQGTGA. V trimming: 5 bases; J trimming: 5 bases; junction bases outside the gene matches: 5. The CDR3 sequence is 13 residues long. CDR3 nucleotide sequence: TGTGCCAGCAGCCTGACAGGGTGGGAGACCCAGTACTTC. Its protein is CASSLTGWETQYF. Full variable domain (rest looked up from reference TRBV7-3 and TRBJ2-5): GAGVSQTPSNKVTEKGKYVELRCDPISGHTALYWYRQSLGQGPEFLIYFQGTGAADDSGLPNDRFFAVRPEGSVSTLKIQRTERGDSAVYLCASSLTGWETQYFGPGTRLLVL.

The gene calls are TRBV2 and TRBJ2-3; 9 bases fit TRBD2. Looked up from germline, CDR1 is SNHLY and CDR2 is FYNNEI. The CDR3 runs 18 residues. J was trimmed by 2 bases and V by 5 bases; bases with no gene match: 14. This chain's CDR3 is CASSILAGVSGLTDTQYF. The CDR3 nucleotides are TGTGCCAGCAGTATTTTAGCGGGAGTGAGTGGGCTCACAGATACGCAGTATTTT.

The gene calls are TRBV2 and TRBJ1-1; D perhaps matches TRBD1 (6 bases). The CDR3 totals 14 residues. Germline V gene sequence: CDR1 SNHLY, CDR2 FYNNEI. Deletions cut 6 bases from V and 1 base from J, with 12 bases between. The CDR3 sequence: CASRGGTSNTEAFF. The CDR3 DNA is TGTGCCAGCAGAGGGGGGACATCGAACACTGAAGCTTTCTTT. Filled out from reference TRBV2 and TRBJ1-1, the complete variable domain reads EPEVTQTPSHQVTQMGQEVILRCVPISNHLYFYWYRQILGQKVEFLVSFYNNEISEKSEIFDDQFSVERPDGSNFTLKIRSTKLEDSAMYFCASRGGTSNTEAFFGQGTRLTVV.

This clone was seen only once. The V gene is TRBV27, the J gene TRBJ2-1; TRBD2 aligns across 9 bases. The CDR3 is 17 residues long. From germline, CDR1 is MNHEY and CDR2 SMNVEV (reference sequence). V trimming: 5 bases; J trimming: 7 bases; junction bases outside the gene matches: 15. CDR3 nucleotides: TGTGCCAGCAGTCCTTTAGCGGGAGCCCTTGGGGCGAATGAGCAGTTCTTC. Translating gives CASSPLAGALGANEQFF.

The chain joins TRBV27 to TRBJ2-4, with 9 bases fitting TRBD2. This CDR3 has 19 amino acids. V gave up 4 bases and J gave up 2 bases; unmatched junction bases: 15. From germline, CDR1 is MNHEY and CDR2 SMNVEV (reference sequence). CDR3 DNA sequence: TGTGCCAGCAGTTCCCCCTTACTAGCGGGCAGCCCGTCCAAAAACATTCAGTACTTC. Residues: CASSSPLLAGSPSKNIQYF.

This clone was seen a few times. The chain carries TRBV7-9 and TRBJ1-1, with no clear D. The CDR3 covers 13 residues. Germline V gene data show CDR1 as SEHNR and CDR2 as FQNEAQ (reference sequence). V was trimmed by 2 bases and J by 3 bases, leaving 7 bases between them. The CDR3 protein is CASSLTVDTEAFF. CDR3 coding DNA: TGTGCCAGCAGCTTAACAGTCGACACTGAAGCTTTCTTT. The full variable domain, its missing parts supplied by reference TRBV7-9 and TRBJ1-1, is DTGVSQNPRHKITKRGQNVTFRCDPISEHNRLYWYRQTLGQGPEFLTYFQNEAQLEKSRLLSDRFSAERPKGSFSTLEIQRTEQGDSAMYLCASSLTVDTEAFFGQGTRLTVV.

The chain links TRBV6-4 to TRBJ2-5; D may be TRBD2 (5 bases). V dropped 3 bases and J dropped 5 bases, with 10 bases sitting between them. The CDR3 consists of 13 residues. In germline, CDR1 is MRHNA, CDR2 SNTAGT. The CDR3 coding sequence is TGTGCCAGCAGTGAACAACGCGGGGAGACCCAGTACTTC. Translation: CASSEQRGETQYF.

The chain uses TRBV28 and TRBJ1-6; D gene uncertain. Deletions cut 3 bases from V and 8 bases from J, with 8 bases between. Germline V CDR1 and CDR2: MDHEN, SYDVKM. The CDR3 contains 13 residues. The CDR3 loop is CASSLDGYSPLHF. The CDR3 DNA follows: TGTGCCAGCAGTTTGGACGGATATTCACCCCTCCACTTT.

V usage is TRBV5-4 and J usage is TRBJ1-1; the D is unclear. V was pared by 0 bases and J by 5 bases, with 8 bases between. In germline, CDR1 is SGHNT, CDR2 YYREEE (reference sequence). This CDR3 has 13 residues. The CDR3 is CASSLVGKTEAFF. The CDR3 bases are TGTGCCAGCAGCTTGGTAGGGAAGACTGAAGCTTTCTTT.